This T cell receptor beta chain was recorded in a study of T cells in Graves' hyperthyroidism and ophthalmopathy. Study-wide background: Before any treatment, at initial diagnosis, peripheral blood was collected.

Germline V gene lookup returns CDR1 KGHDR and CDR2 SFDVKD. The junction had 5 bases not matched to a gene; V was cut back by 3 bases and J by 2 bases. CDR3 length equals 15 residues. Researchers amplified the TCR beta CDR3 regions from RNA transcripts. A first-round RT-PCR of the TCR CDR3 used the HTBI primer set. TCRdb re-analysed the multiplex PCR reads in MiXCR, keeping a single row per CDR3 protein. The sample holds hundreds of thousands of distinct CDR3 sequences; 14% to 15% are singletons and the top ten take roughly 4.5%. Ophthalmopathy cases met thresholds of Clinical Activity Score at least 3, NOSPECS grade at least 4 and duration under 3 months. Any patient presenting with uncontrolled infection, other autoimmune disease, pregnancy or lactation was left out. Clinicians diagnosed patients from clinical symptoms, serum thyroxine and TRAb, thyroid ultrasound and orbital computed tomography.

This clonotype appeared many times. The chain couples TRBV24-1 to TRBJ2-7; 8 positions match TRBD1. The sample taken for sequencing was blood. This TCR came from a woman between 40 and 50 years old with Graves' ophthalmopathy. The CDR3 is CATSDATGATYEQYF. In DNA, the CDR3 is TGTGCCACCAGTGATGCGACAGGGGCGACCTACGAGCAGTACTTC.